The TCR beta chain under discussion was sequenced for a study of cytomegalovirus exposure and HLA in healthy donors. Whole-study findings and limits: In a later analysis, common viral pathogens appeared linked to several of the most significant clusters.

This clone was counted once. Its target is unknown. The study ran its PCR with 60 Vbeta and 13 Jbeta primers. TCRdb's copy holds only in-frame clones and misses some; the assay was immunoSEQ multiplex PCR. In the table there are under 200,000 clones, 80% to 85% of which are singletons. The CDR3 extends over 13 amino acids. V lost 3 bases and J lost 5, with 10 bases in between. Germline CDR1 and CDR2: SGHNT and YENEEA. The sequence was obtained from a human donor in good health. The sample taken for sequencing was PBMCs. This chain uses TRBV11-3 with TRBJ2-5; D possibly corresponds to TRBD2 (5 bases). The CDR3 sequence is CASSFLTGETQYF. In DNA, the CDR3 is TGTGCCAGCAGCTTTTTAACGGGGGAGACCCAGTACTTC. Filled out from reference TRBV11-3 and TRBJ2-5, the complete variable domain reads EAGVVQSPRYKIIEKKQPVAFWCNPISGHNTLYWYLQNLGQGPELLIRYENEEAVDDSQLPKDRFSAERLKGVDSTLKIQPAELGDSAVYLCASSFLTGETQYFGPGTRLLVL.